The T cell receptor beta chain described here comes from a study of response to subunit inactivated influenza vaccine. Broader study findings: Each seasonal influenza vaccination, the authors suggested, recruits few new T cells.

This clonotype turned up a few times. Its antigen is unidentified. From the RT-PCR reads, TCRdb called clonotypes with MiXCR, one entry per CDR3 protein. In the table there are approximately 730,000 distinct CDR3 sequences, about 15% of which are singletons. This CDR3 region has 15 residues. V shed 3 bases and J shed 0 bases, with 11 bases lying between them. Germline V gives CDR1 SGHTA, CDR2 FQGNSA. This specimen was PBMCs from blood, taken around two weeks before vaccination. The TCR originated in a man aged 45-60 years who received an inactivated influenza vaccine. This chain uses TRBV7-2 with TRBJ1-1; tentative D call: TRBD1 (5 bases). Here the CDR3 DNA reads TGTGCCAGCAGCTTGAGGGCAGGGCTGAACACTGAAGCTTTCTTT. This codes for CASSLRAGLNTEAFF.